Below are 13 T cell receptor beta chains sequenced from a single sample in a study of shared clonotypes between healthy human individuals. The table came from immunoSEQ multiplex PCR; TCRdb's copy has only in-frame clones and leaves some out. The data contain over a million clones, roughly 98% of them singletons. Sequenced material: naive CD4+ T cells sorted from blood. Subset specified: CD45RA+ positively selected. The receptor set was obtained from a man aged 25 to 40 in good health.

The chain is built from TRBV5-1 and TRBJ2-7; 7 nucleotides line up with TRBD1. After removal of 0 bases from V and 1 base from J, the junction contained 7 bases not matched to a gene. CDR3 length: 16 residues. Germline lookup yields CDR1 SGHRS and CDR2 YFSETQ. The CDR3 reads CASSLDPGQLSYEQYF. Written as DNA, the CDR3 is TGCGCCAGCAGCTTGGATCCGGGACAGTTATCCTACGAGCAGTACTTC.

This clone was found once. The rearrangement joins TRBV5-1 to TRBJ2-7; D call uncertain. CDR1 is SGHRS, CDR2 YFSETQ, per germline. Trimming took 0 bases from V and 3 from J, leaving 10 bases between them. The CDR3 extends over 14 amino acids. CDR3 protein: CASSLVGHDYEQYF. CDR3 DNA sequence: TGCGCCAGCAGCTTGGTAGGGCATGACTACGAGCAGTACTTC.

A word on this clone: The same CDR3 is also encoded by other DNA sequences in this sample. V is TRBV30 and J is TRBJ1-5; no clear D. The V and J ends lost 1 base and 4 bases respectively, with 8 bases between them. Germline V lookup: CDR1 GTSNPN, CDR2 SVGIG (reference sequence). The CDR3 has 13 residues. The CDR3 sequence: CAWSAGGNQPQHF. CDR3 sequence (DNA): TGTGCCTGGAGTGCCGGTGGAAATCAGCCCCAGCATTTT.

The rearrangement links TRBV28 to TRBJ2-1; no reliable D call. V was clipped by 5 bases and J by 3 bases, with 17 bases between them. The CDR3 is 16 residues long. Germline V gene lookup returns CDR1 MDHEN and CDR2 SYDVKM. As DNA, the CDR3 is TGTGCCAGCAGTCTTAGAGGTGGGTTGGACTACAATGAGCAGTTCTTC. Amino acid sequence: CASSLRGGLDYNEQFF.

This clone appeared a single time. The chain is built from TRBV7-9 and TRBJ2-3; maybe TRBD1 (5 bases). Trimming cost V 2 bases and J 4 bases, with 7 bases left between them. The length of the CDR3 is 13 residues. From germline, CDR1 is SEHNR and CDR2 FQNEAQ (reference sequence). CDR3 in amino acids: CASSLSGPDTQYF. CDR3 DNA: TGTGCCAGCAGCTTATCAGGGCCAGATACGCAGTATTTT.

V gene TRBV7-6 combines with J gene TRBJ1-5, with a tentative D call TRBD1 (5 bases). This CDR3 has 13 residues. Between the trimmed V and J ends, which lost 2 bases and 6 bases, there was a span of 8 bases. CDR1 SGHVS and CDR2 FNYEAQ come from the germline V gene. CDR3: CASSLKGSQPQHF. DNA for the CDR3: TGTGCCAGCAGCTTAAAGGGGTCTCAGCCCCAGCATTTT.

The table lists this clone with a count of one. The V gene is TRBV4-1, the J gene TRBJ2-7, with TRBD1 identical over 8 bases. The length of the CDR3 is 15 residues. Trimming at V came to 5 bases and at J to 2 bases, leaving 8 bases not matched to a gene. The germline V gene encodes CDR1 MGHRA and CDR2 YSYEKL. The CDR3 bases are TGCGCCAGCAGCTACCCTGCGGGACAGGCCTACGAGCAGTACTTC. It translates to CASSYPAGQAYEQYF.

The rearrangement joins TRBV4-1 to TRBJ2-1; 16 nucleotides match TRBD2. Germline V gives CDR1 MGHRA, CDR2 YSYEKL. With V trimmed by 4 bases and J by 7 bases, 10 bases remained unmatched. This CDR3 comprises 18 residues. The CDR3 sequence is CASSRLGTSGRALNEQFF. CDR3 nucleotide sequence: TGCGCCAGCAGCCGCTTGGGGACTAGCGGGAGGGCCCTTAATGAGCAGTTCTTC.

The rearrangement joins TRBV7-6 to TRBJ2-3; no clear D. The CDR3 is 13 residues long. The germline V and J ends were trimmed by 1 base and 2 bases, with 4 bases remaining between them. Per the germline V gene, CDR1 is SGHVS and CDR2 is FNYEAQ. The CDR3 DNA follows: TGTGCCAGCAGCTTAGGGGACACAGATACGCAGTATTTT. Its translation: CASSLGDTDTQYF.

The J gene is TRBJ2-1, the V gene TRBV9; the match to TRBD1 covers 10 bases. After removal of 4 bases from V and 6 bases from J, the junction contained 10 bases not matched to a gene. Germline V gene data show CDR1 as SGDLS and CDR2 as YYNGEE. The CDR3 extends over 16 amino acids. The CDR3 is CASSTRDRGLFNEQFF. CDR3 DNA: TGTGCCAGCAGCACTCGGGACAGGGGACTTTTCAATGAGCAGTTCTTC.

The rearrangement uses TRBV21-1 and TRBJ1-5. TRBV21-1 is shown as a pseudogene. This CDR3 comprises 17 residues. CDR3 in amino acids: CASSRWTECNGNQPQHF. In DNA, the CDR3 is TGTGCCAGCAGCAGATGGACCGAATGCAACGGCAATCAGCCCCAGCATTTT.

This sequence joins TRBV29-1 and TRBJ1-2; D is uncertain. Looked up from germline, CDR1 is SQVTM and CDR2 is ANQGSEA. This CDR3 region has 13 residues. V gave up 3 bases and J gave up 4 bases, with 12 bases separating them. The CDR3 spells CSVDRGSRYGYTF. DNA for the CDR3: TGCAGCGTTGATCGCGGCAGCCGCTATGGCTACACCTTC.

CDR3 in amino acids: CASRERLNEKLFF. The CDR3 DNA reads as TGTGCCAGCAGGGAAAGGTTAAATGAAAAACTGTTTTTT. V gene TRBV28 combines with J gene TRBJ1-4, with no clear D. This CDR3 region has 13 residues. V lost 6 bases, J lost 5 bases, and 10 bases lay in between. Germline V gene data show CDR1 as MDHEN and CDR2 as SYDVKM.